The T cell receptor beta chain under discussion was sequenced for a study of T cells in Graves' hyperthyroidism and ophthalmopathy. Findings and caveats of the study: A model of 13 V-J features distinguished ophthalmopathy from stable hyperthyroidism. Most clonotypes that expanded in the thyroid above 0.001 also showed up in blood.

Using RNA transcripts as the source, TCR beta CDR3 regions were amplified. HTBI primers were employed in a first-round RT-PCR of the TCR CDR3. TCRdb used MiXCR to reprocess the multiplex PCR reads, holding one entry per CDR3 protein. The sample comprises under 700,000 distinct CDR3 sequences, roughly 50% of which are singletons, and just under 8.5% rests with the top ten. Points on this clonotype: Its specificity is not known. At one boundary the junction diverges from the germline segment, which might be a read error.

No ophthalmopathy progression within 18 months constituted stable Graves' hyperthyroidism. Patients were excluded because of uncontrolled infection, other autoimmune disease, pregnancy or lactation. The CDR3 covers 13 residues. Germline CDR1 and CDR2: KGHDR and SFDVKD. The TCR comes from a young woman with Graves' hyperthyroidism. Sequenced sample: peripheral blood or thyroid tissue (not recorded which). The rearrangement joins TRBV24-1 to TRBJ2-7, with D uncertain. The CDR3 DNA sequence: TGTGCCAGCAGTTATTGGAAATCGGGCGAGCAGTACTTC. Protein sequence: CASSYWKSGEQYF.